This T cell receptor (beta chain) was profiled in a study of blood T cell repertoires in COVID-19 (dated by TCRdb to the early 2020s). In the study overall: Samples covering the acute and convalescent phases of COVID-19 were provided by collaborators in the United States, Italy and Spain. The material from the prospective study consisted of cDNA or gDNA derived from T cells, B-cell-depleted T cells, or PBMCs. The dataset comprised deeply sampled blood TCRbeta repertoires from subjects exposed to, actively infected with, or recovered from COVID-19. The repertoires were made available in a free public database intended to serve as a resource for research on the immune response to SARS-CoV-2. The samples were drawn from two sources: the first 160 participants of the ongoing ImmuneRACE study, and approximately 1,300 subjects contributed by 6 global collaborators. A de-identified subject ID, COVID-19 status, age in years and sex were almost always included in the sample metadata. Where available, HLA class I and class II types were obtained from metadata supplied by the sample provider rather than from assay-based typing. Beyond this particular receptor, the publication reports: The amount of clinical and demographic metadata varied by source and participant and was provided uncurated.

TCRbeta CDR3 regions were amplified from genomic DNA by means of the immunoSEQ Assay, a bias-controlled multiplex PCR. In the original analysis: Nucleated cell counts per sample were estimated from amplification of reference gene primers within the assay. To quantify the absolute abundance of each unique TCRbeta CDR3 rearrangement, sequence reads were collapsed and filtered. For each sample, productive Simpson clonality was calculated as the square root of Simpson's diversity index over productive rearrangements. TCRdb carries this immuneACCESS record with in-frame sequences only. Its versions omit some clonotypes, under half of them owing to an unresolved V gene in the studies checked, with the rest unexplained. The V and J calls and clone size come from that table; D and trimming were worked out from the DNA. The sample table contains roughly 150,000 clones; only one count was recorded for 75% to 85% of them. About 0.5% of the sample is held by the ten biggest clonotypes.

To note about this clone: This receptor's antigen is unknown. No base quality values were provided; no much bigger clone lies one nucleotide off.

The CDR3 sequence holds 15 residues, the cysteine and phenylalanine included. This entry keeps only the CDR3 DNA: 45 bases, framed from base 1. Trimmed from V: 5 bases; trimmed from J: 4 bases; junction bases lacking a gene match: 9. The germline V gene (reference sequence) sets CDR1 to MNHEY and CDR2 to SMNVEV. The collaborating institutions used their own protocols to collect whole blood in K2EDTA tubes. For TCRbeta analysis, collaborators shipped samples in one of three forms: frozen whole blood, isolated PBMCs, or DNA extracted from either of those sample types. The TCR was taken from a man in his 60s with acute or convalescent COVID-19. Sequencing used peripheral blood. Rearrangement joined TRBV27 to TRBJ1-2; 8 junctional bases match TRBD1. The CDR3 protein is CASSRGHGTGYGYTF. The DNA sequence is TGTGCCAGCAGTCGAGGGCACGGGACAGGCTATGGCTACACCTTC.